The clone carrying this T cell receptor (beta chain) was counted at least ten times. Its antigen is currently unknown. With 5 bases clipped from V and 6 bases from J, the junction kept 6 bases outside the gene matches. CDR3 size: 15 residues. The sample comes from a study of early T cells in non-severe SARS-CoV-2 infection. Background on the study: Sequencing was performed on bulk RNA from unsorted whole blood, leaving chains unpaired.

Individual cDNA molecules received unique molecular identifiers during library preparation. TCRdb passed the 5' RACE reads through MiXCR, listing each CDR3 protein once. Of just over 70,000 distinct CDR3 sequences listed, under 15% are singletons. Study observations and caveats: Database matching using VDJdb favored anti-spike CD8 responses, with private and CD4 specificities left missing.

The receptor was isolated from an adult who was a healthcare worker with PCR-confirmed SARS-CoV-2 infection or an uninfected control (not recorded which). What was sequenced was whole blood. The rearrangement joins TRBV12-3 or TRBV12-4 to TRBJ2-1, with 11 bases aligning to TRBD2. CDR3 in amino acids: CASSPSGTSGNEQFF. DNA of the CDR3: TGTGCCAGCAGTCCTTCCGGGACTAGCGGCAATGAGCAGTTCTTC.